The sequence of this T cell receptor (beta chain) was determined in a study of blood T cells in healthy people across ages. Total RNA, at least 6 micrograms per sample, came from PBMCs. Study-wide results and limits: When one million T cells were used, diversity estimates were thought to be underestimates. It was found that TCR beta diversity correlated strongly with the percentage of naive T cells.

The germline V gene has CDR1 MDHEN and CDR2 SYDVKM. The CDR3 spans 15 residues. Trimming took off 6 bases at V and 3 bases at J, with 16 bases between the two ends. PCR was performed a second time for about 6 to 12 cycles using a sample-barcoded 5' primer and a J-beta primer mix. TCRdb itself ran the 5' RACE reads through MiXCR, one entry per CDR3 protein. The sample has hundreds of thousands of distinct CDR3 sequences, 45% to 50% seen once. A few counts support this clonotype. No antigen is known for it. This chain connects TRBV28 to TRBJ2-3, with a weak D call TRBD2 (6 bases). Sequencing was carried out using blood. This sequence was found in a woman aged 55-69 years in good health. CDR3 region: CASSLTRVGTDTQYF. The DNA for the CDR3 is TGTGCCAGCAGCCTGACTAGGGTTGGGACAGATACGCAGTATTTT.